The TCR beta chain under discussion was sequenced for a study of blood T cell repertoires in COVID-19. About the study: Specimens from acute and convalescent COVID-19 originated in the United States, Italy and Spain.

The assay was immunoSEQ multiplex PCR, and TCRdb's table has in-frame clones only and misses some. The table shows about 150,000 clones, with roughly 79% occurring only once. This CDR3 spans 16 amino acids. V trimming: 6 bases; J trimming: 7 bases; junction bases outside the gene matches: 13. CDR1 is MNHEY, CDR2 SMNVEV, per germline (reference sequence). J is TRBJ2-3 and V is TRBV27; 10 bases match TRBD2. Sequenced material: peripheral blood. This clonotype originated in a man in his fifties with active or convalescent COVID-19. In DNA, the CDR3 is TGTGCCAGCAGCTCCCCTAGCGGGAGAATACTCTATACGCAGTATTTT. It encodes CASSSPSGRILYTQYF.